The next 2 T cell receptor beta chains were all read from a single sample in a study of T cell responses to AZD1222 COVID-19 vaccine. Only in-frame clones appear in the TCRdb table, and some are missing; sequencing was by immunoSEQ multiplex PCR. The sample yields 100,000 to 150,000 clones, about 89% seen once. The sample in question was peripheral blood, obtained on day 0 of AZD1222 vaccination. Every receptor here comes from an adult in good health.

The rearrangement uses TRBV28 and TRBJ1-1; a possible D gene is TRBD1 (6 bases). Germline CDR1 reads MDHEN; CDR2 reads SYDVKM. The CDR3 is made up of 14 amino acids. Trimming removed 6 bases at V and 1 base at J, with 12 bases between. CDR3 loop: CASRLIQGNTEAFF. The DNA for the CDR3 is TGTGCCAGCAGACTTATACAGGGGAACACTGAAGCTTTCTTT.

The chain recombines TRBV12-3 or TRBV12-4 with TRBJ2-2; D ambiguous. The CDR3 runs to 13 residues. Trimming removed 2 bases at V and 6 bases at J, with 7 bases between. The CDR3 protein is CASSLMRAGELFF. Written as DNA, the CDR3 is TGTGCCAGCAGTTTAATGAGAGCCGGGGAGCTGTTTTTT.